This entry lists 24 T cell receptor beta chains sequenced from one sample in a study of glioma-infiltrating T cells. TCR alpha and beta CDR3 regions were amplified from RNA using iRepertoire nested multiplex PCR. TCRdb processed the multiplex PCR reads anew with MiXCR; each CDR3 protein has one entry. Of fewer than 200,000 distinct CDR3 sequences listed, about 47% are singletons. Sample: glioma tissue, nonneoplastic brain tissue, or PBMCs (not recorded which). The receptors were gathered from a human donor with low-grade glioma or glioblastoma, undergoing nonglioma brain surgery, or in good health (not recorded which).

This clonotype was found many times. A junction end diverges from the germline sequence, so it may reflect a read error. This sequence joins TRBV5-1 and TRBJ2-3, with D perhaps TRBD2 (6 bases). Germline CDR1 and CDR2: SGHRS and YFSETQ. This CDR3 comprises 14 residues. The CDR3 coding sequence is TGTGCCAGCAGCCTGGGGGGTTCCACAGATACGCAGTATTTT. Translating gives CASSLGGSTDTQYF. The full variable domain, completed using reference TRBV5-1 and TRBJ2-3, is KAGVTQTPRYLIKTRGQQVTLSCSPISGHRSVSWYQQTPGQGLQFLFEYFSETQRNKGNFPGRFSGRQFSNSRSEMNVSTLELGDSALYLCASSLGGSTDTQYFGPGTRLTVL.

To note about this clonotype: A clone one base away is much larger, so this may be a read error. The chain joins TRBV28 to TRBJ2-7, with D hard to call. The CDR3 consists of 16 residues. Germline V CDR1 and CDR2: MDHEN, SYDVKM. V shed 4 bases and J shed 0 bases, with 16 bases lying between them. The CDR3 region has the DNA TGTGCCAGCAGTTCCCCGTCGGCCTACAACTCCTACGAGCAGTACTTC. It codes for CASSSPSAYNSYEQYF.

In the case of this clonotype: A much larger clone differs by one base, so this may be a read error. CDR3 protein: CATSPTRAGAGELFF. The CDR3 nucleotides read TGTGCCACCAGCCCAACGAGGGCAGGGGCCGGGGAGCTGTTTTTT. V and J are TRBV15 and TRBJ2-2, with TRBD1 as a possible D gene (6 bases). Germline V lookup: CDR1 LNHNV, CDR2 YYDKDF (reference sequence). This CDR3 has 15 amino acids. V was pared by 5 bases and J by 6 bases, with 16 bases between. Full variable domain (missing parts from reference TRBV15 and TRBJ2-2): DAMVIQNPRYQVTQFGKPVTLSCSQTLNHNVMYWYQQKSSQAPKLLFHYYDKDFNNEADTPDNFQSRRPNTSFCFLDIRSPGLGDTAMYLCATSPTRAGAGELFFGEGSRLTVL.

A word on this clonotype: With a much larger clone just one base away, this may be a read error. The chain has TRBV20-1 and TRBJ2-7; maybe TRBD2 (5 bases). The CDR3 has 12 residues. The germline V gene encodes CDR1 DFQATT and CDR2 SNEGSKA (reference sequence). V shed 3 bases and J shed 8 bases, with 14 bases lying between them. CDR3 DNA sequence: TGCAGTGCTAGCCCTACGGGGTACCAGCAGTACTTC. This codes for CSASPTGYQQYF.

Many counts were recorded for this clonotype. The chain joins TRBV20-1 to TRBJ2-3, with 7 bases fitting TRBD2. Germline V lookup: CDR1 DFQATT, CDR2 SNEGSKA (reference sequence). Germline trimming cut 1 base from V and 1 base from J; bases unmatched to any gene: 5. This CDR3 spans 15 amino acids. CDR3 residues: CSARVGAGGTDTQYF. The CDR3 DNA sequence: TGCAGTGCTAGAGTAGGCGCGGGAGGCACAGATACGCAGTATTTT.

The CDR3 DNA sequence: TGTGCCATCCATACCCGATACGAGCAGTACTTC. It specifies CAIHTRYEQYF. The rearrangement links TRBV6-6 to TRBJ2-7, with D unclear. CDR3 length: 11 residues. The V and J ends lost 10 bases and 4 bases respectively, with 11 bases between them. Germline lookup yields CDR1 MNHNY and CDR2 SVGAGI (reference sequence).

As regards this clonotype: A much more abundant neighbour one base away suggests this may be a read error. The chain joins TRBV6-1 to TRBJ2-5; 10 bases are a match to TRBD1. The germline V gene encodes CDR1 MNHNS and CDR2 SASEGT. The CDR3 covers 14 residues. The ends lost 9 bases at V and 1 base at J; junction bases unmatched: 5. The CDR3: CARGTGDFQETQYF. CDR3 sequence (DNA): TGTGCCAGGGGGACAGGGGACTTCCAAGAGACCCAGTACTTC.

For this clonotype: One end of the junction fails to match germline, which may point to a read error. The V and J genes are TRBV20-1 and TRBJ1-1; D gene unclear. CDR1 is DFQATT, CDR2 SNEGSKA, per germline (reference sequence). This CDR3 spans 12 amino acids. CDR3 DNA sequence: TGCAGTGCTGGAGACAAGGACACTGAAGCTTTCTTT. Residues: CSAGDKDTEAFF.

On this clonotype itself: This may be a read error, as it is one base from a much larger clone. V gene TRBV3-1 combines with J gene TRBJ2-5, with D unclear. The CDR3 spans 11 residues. Germline V gene sequence: CDR1 LGHDT, CDR2 YNNKEL (reference sequence). The CDR3 reads CASSSVLIENF. For the CDR3, the DNA is TGTGCCAGCAGCTCTGTACTAATTGAGAACTTC.

To note about this clonotype: A read error is possible here, since a much larger clone lies one base away. The final CDR3 position lacks the conserved phenylalanine or tryptophan, pointing to a likely read error. The chain combines TRBV7-9 with TRBJ2-7; D is undetermined. V lost 1 base to trimming and J lost 3 bases, with 7 bases between them. Germline V gene data show CDR1 as SEHNR and CDR2 as FQNEAQ (reference sequence). The CDR3 is 13 residues long. The CDR3 DNA sequence: TGTGCCAGCAGCTTAGATGAGGACTACGAGCAGTACCTC. It is translated as CASSLDEDYEQYL.

This clonotype was seen only a few times. The chain carries TRBV12-3 or TRBV12-4 and TRBJ1-1, with 10 bases that match TRBD1. CDR3 length: 14 amino acids. V lost 7 bases, J lost 6 bases, and 8 bases stayed unmatched. The CDR3 nucleotides are TGTGCCAGCACCCGGGACAGGGGTCTTTCTGAAGCTTTCTTT. This encodes CASTRDRGLSEAFF.

The chain joins TRBV4-1 to TRBJ2-7, with D uncertain. The V gene lost 5 bases and the J gene lost 2 bases, with 16 bases spanning the gap. The germline V gene has CDR1 MGHRA and CDR2 YSYEKL. This CDR3 has 15 residues. The CDR3 coding sequence is TGCGCCAGCAGCTTAGAAAGAGGCCGTACCTACGAGCAGTACTTC. Protein product: CASSLERGRTYEQYF.

This clonotype was observed many times. The rearrangement uses TRBV6-1 and TRBJ2-7; D may match TRBD1 or TRBD2 (5 bases each). Germline CDR1 and CDR2: MNHNS and SASEGT. The CDR3 has 16 residues. V was clipped by 5 bases and J by 0 bases, with 17 bases between them. In nucleotides, the CDR3 is TGTGCCAGCAGTCAACAAGGGACGGTCAGCTCCTACGAGCAGTACTTC. It encodes CASSQQGTVSSYEQYF.

As to this clonotype: At one of its ends the junction is not consistent with the germline gene, which may arise from a read error. The rearrangement uses TRBV14 and TRBJ2-6; 7 bases align to TRBD1. The CDR3 extends over 18 amino acids. Per the germline V gene, CDR1 is SGHDN and CDR2 is FVKESK. Written as DNA, the CDR3 is TGTGCCAGCAGCCAAGGGTCGCTCACAGGGGCTGGGGCCAACGTCCTGATTTTC. This sequence encodes CASSQGSLTGAGANVLIF.

This clonotype was seen many times. The V and J genes are TRBV28 and TRBJ1-1; 9 nucleotides match TRBD1. Germline V gene sequence: CDR1 MDHEN, CDR2 SYDVKM. The CDR3 runs to 12 residues. The J segment lost 10 bases and the V segment lost 5 bases, leaving 5 bases of the junction unmatched. CDR3 in amino acids: CASSPGQGRAFF. CDR3 nucleotide sequence: TGTGCCAGCAGTCCGGGACAGGGTCGAGCTTTCTTT.

This clonotype has only a few counts. The gene calls are TRBV12-3 or TRBV12-4 and TRBJ1-2; the D gene is possibly TRBD1 (6 bases). V was pared by 1 base and J by 7 bases, with 7 bases between. CDR3 length: 12 residues. Here the CDR3 DNA reads TGTGCCAGCAGTTTAGGGGGGGCTGGCTACACCTTC. Protein sequence: CASSLGGAGYTF.

On this clonotype itself: At one of its ends the junction is not consistent with the germline gene, which may arise from a read error. This chain joins TRBV20-1 and TRBJ2-7; 10 positions agree with TRBD2. This CDR3 region has 15 residues. Germline CDR1 DFQATT, CDR2 SNEGSKA (reference sequence). The CDR3 loop is CSASGGASGSYDQYF. The CDR3 nucleotides are TGCAGTGCTTCGGGGGGGGCTAGCGGGAGCTACGATCAGTACTTC.

The V call is TRBV7-8, the J call TRBJ2-3, with TRBD2 matching over 9 bases. Germline V gives CDR1 SGHVS, CDR2 FQNEAQ. The trim removed 4 bases at V and 5 bases at J, leaving 7 bases unmatched. This CDR3 spans 15 amino acids. The CDR3 sequence is CASSSIAGDGDTQYF. DNA for the CDR3: TGTGCCAGCAGCTCAATAGCGGGAGACGGAGATACGCAGTATTTT.

This clonotype was detected ten times or more. The V gene is TRBV27, the J gene TRBJ2-4, with a weak D call TRBD2 (5 bases). This CDR3 region has 13 residues. Germline V gene sequence: CDR1 MNHEY, CDR2 SMNVEV (reference sequence). With 3 bases removed from V and 6 bases from J, the gap between germline ends came to 9 bases. The CDR3 bases are TGTGCCAGCAGTTTTTCGGGGTTAAACATTCAGTACTTC. Its translation is CASSFSGLNIQYF.

V usage is TRBV6-1 and J usage is TRBJ2-1; unclear D gene. V lost 8 bases and J 8 bases, leaving 16 bases between the germline ends. Germline assignment: CDR1 MNHNS and CDR2 SASEGT. The CDR3 has 13 residues. CDR3 nucleotides: TGTGCCAGCGGTACCTCTCCTTCCCATGAGCAGTTCTTC. It specifies CASGTSPSHEQFF.

This clonotype was detected only once. V and J are TRBV19 and TRBJ2-7, with TRBD2 matching over 12 bases. J gave up 6 bases and V 3 bases, and 6 bases lay outside the gene matches. Germline CDR1 and CDR2: LNHDA and SQIVND (reference sequence). The CDR3 contains 15 residues. The CDR3 is CASSMKGLAGTEQYF. The CDR3 coding sequence is TGTGCCAGTAGTATGAAAGGACTAGCGGGAACCGAGCAGTACTTC.

In its sample, this clonotype was seen a few times. The gene calls are TRBV5-1 and TRBJ2-2, with TRBD2 matching 9 bases. Germline CDR1 is SGHRS and CDR2 is YFSETQ. The trim removed 6 bases at V and 1 base at J, leaving 10 bases unmatched. The CDR3 covers 17 residues. CDR3 amino acids: CASTQTSGAGNTGELFF. As DNA, the CDR3 is TGCGCCAGCACGCAGACTAGCGGAGCTGGGAACACCGGGGAGCTGTTTTTT.

Concerning this clonotype: Being one base from a much bigger clone, this may be a read error. The chain combines TRBV19 with TRBJ2-1; D gene ambiguous. Trimming took off 3 bases at V and 5 bases at J, with 14 bases between the two ends. Germline CDR1 reads LNHDA; CDR2 reads SQIVND (reference sequence). This CDR3 contains 15 residues. The CDR3: CASSIWARGDNEQFF. CDR3 sequence (DNA): TGTGCCAGTAGTATCTGGGCTAGAGGAGACAATGAGCAGTTCTTC.

This clonotype came up many times. This chain uses TRBV2 with TRBJ1-5, with a weak D call TRBD1 (6 bases). The V and J ends lost 6 bases and 7 bases respectively, with 13 bases between them. Germline V lookup: CDR1 SNHLY, CDR2 FYNNEI. This CDR3 region has 13 residues. In nucleotides, the CDR3 is TGTGCCAGCAGCCGAGGACAGTACCAGCCCCAGCATTTT. Translating it yields CASSRGQYQPQHF.